This is a list of T cell receptor beta chains from one sample in a study of shared clonotypes between healthy human individuals. The assay was immunoSEQ multiplex PCR, and TCRdb's table has in-frame clones only and misses some. The table lists some 2.3 million clones, 85% to 95% of them singletons, with 0.3% to 0.4% in the top ten. Sequenced material: naive CD4+ T cells from PBMCs. The receptors come from a man aged 18 to 30 in good health. Some clones in this sample may be carry-over from other donors' samples. Both conserved end residues are part of each CDR3. D genes are given only for firm matches. Not every row has a clone size; where given, it reads once, few, many or a size class.

CDR3 length,V gene,J gene,D gene,clone size,CDR3 DNA,CDR3 protein
13,TRBV27,TRBJ1-2,TRBD1,NA,TGTGCCAGCAGTCCGCAGGGGGCGCATGGCTACACCTTC,CASSPQGAHGYTF
15,TRBV7-9,TRBJ1-5,NA,NA,TGTGCCAGCAGCCGGGAAGGAAAAGGCCATCAGCCCCAGCATTTT,CASSREGKGHQPQHF
14,TRBV10-3,TRBJ2-7,NA,NA,TGTGCCATCAGTGAGCGGGGTGTAGAATACGAGCAGTACTTC,CAISERGVEYEQYF
16,TRBV6-6,TRBJ2-3,TRBD1,NA,TGTGCCAGCAGTCGACGGGGACAGGGGTTCGCAGATACGCAGTATTTT,CASSRRGQGFADTQYF
13,TRBV28,TRBJ1-2,NA,NA,TGTGCCAGCACCTTTCTTGACAACTATGGCTACACCTTT,CASTFLDNYGYTF
14,TRBV9,TRBJ1-1,NA,NA,TGTGCCAGCAGCGCGGGACTCAGGAACACTGAAGCTTTCTTT,CASSAGLRNTEAFF
17,TRBV5-1,TRBJ1-1,NA,NA,TGCGCCAGCAGGAAGACCCGACAGGAGAGGTTGAACACTGAAGCTTTCTTT,CASRKTRQERLNTEAFF
13,TRBV6-5,TRBJ2-5,NA,NA,TGTGCCAGCAGTTCCCCCGGGGCGGAGACCCAGTACTTC,CASSSPGAETQYF
14,TRBV15,TRBJ2-3,NA,NA,TGTGCCACCAGGTCGTTTACGGGAGCAGATACGCAGTATTTT,CATRSFTGADTQYF
15,TRBV27,TRBJ1-2,NA,NA,TGTGCCAGCAGTTTTTTAGTCGGTAGGAACTATGGCTACACCTTC,CASSFLVGRNYGYTF
16,TRBV6-5,TRBJ1-4,TRBD1,NA,TGTGCCAGCAGTTCCCCCCGGGACAGGCCTAATGAAAAACTGTTTTTT,CASSSPRDRPNEKLFF
19,TRBV21-1,TRBJ2-1,NA,NA,TGTGCCAGCAGCGATCTCCCTCATAAAGGGCTTTGCGCCTACAATGAGCAGTTCTTC,CASSDLPHKGLCAYNEQFF
15,TRBV30,TRBJ2-3,TRBD2,NA,TGTGCCTGGAGTGTTGGTAGCGGGTACAATGGTACGCAGTATTTT,CAWSVGSGYNGTQYF
15,TRBV25-1,TRBJ1-4,NA,NA,TGTGCCAGCAGTGAATGGGGGGCCGCGGGAGAAAAACTGTTTTTT,CASSEWGAAGEKLFF
18,TRBV10-3,TRBJ2-3,TRBD2,NA,TGTGCCATCAGCGACCTGAACGGGGGGGGTCTCAGCACAGATACGCAGTATTTT,CAISDLNGGGLSTDTQYF
15,TRBV9,TRBJ2-7,TRBD1,NA,TGTGCCAGCAGCCCCCGGGACAGGGGATTCTACGAGCAGTACTTC,CASSPRDRGFYEQYF
14,TRBV5-1,TRBJ2-1,TRBD2,NA,TGCGCCAGCAGCGTGCTAGCGGGGAACAATGAGCAGTTCTTC,CASSVLAGNNEQFF
15,TRBV2,TRBJ1-1,NA,NA,TGTGCCAGCAGTGGGCAATTCATCATGAACACTGAAGCTTTCTTT,CASSGQFIMNTEAFF
12,TRBV27,TRBJ1-1,TRBD1,NA,TGTGCCACCGTTAACAGGGGCACTGAAGCTTTCTTT,CATVNRGTEAFF
15,TRBV11-2,TRBJ1-1,TRBD1,NA,TGTGCCAGCAGCGCCTGGGGACAGGGGGAAACTGAAGCTTTCTTT,CASSAWGQGETEAFF
12,TRBV28,TRBJ2-7,NA,NA,TGTGCCAGCAGTTTAAGGCGTGCCGAGCAGTACTTC,CASSLRRAEQYF
17,TRBV14,TRBJ2-3,NA,NA,TGTGCCAGCAGCGGACCAGTTCCGCGGGGCTACACAGATACGCAGTATTTT,CASSGPVPRGYTDTQYF
15,TRBV7-8,TRBJ2-5,TRBD2,NA,TGTGCCAGCAGCCCCCTGCGGGGCGGGGGGTACAATAAGTACTTC,CASSPLRGGGYNKYF
15,TRBV5-1,TRBJ2-5,NA,NA,TGCGCCAGCACCCCCTGGGGCCCCGACCAAGAGACCCAGTACTTC,CASTPWGPDQETQYF
13,TRBV28,TRBJ2-2,NA,NA,TGTGCCAGCAGTTTAGCCGGGACCGGGGAGCTGTTTTTT,CASSLAGTGELFF
13,TRBV30,TRBJ1-1,NA,few,TGTGCCTGGGCGATAGTGGAGGCGATGAAGTCTTTCTTT,CAWAIVEAMKSFF
14,TRBV30,TRBJ2-7,NA,NA,TGTGCCTGGAGTGCCCCGGTCCCTCGAGGCGAGCAGTACTTC,CAWSAPVPRGEQYF
14,TRBV4-1,TRBJ1-4,NA,NA,TGCGCCAGCAGCCAAGAGGGATTCATCGAAAAACTGTTTTTT,CASSQEGFIEKLFF
15,TRBV7-2,TRBJ2-1,NA,NA,TGTGCCAGCAGCTCGAATGGGAGGTCCTACAATGAGCAGTTCTTC,CASSSNGRSYNEQFF
16,TRBV27,TRBJ2-1,NA,NA,TGTGCCAGCAGCTTCCTAAGGGGGGGCTCCTACAATGAGCAGTTCTTC,CASSFLRGGSYNEQFF
18,TRBV27,TRBJ1-5,TRBD1,NA,TGTGCCAGCAGGTCGAAGGGGGCAGGGTTCTATAGCAATCAGCCCCAGCATTTT,CASRSKGAGFYSNQPQHF
15,TRBV7-3,TRBJ2-4,NA,NA,TGTGCCAGCACCTCCCCAGGGAGCGGGAAAAACATTCAGTACTTC,CASTSPGSGKNIQYF
12,TRBV6-5,TRBJ2-1,NA,NA,TGTGCCAGCAGTGGCTTCACTAATGAGCAGTTCTTC,CASSGFTNEQFF
14,TRBV7-2,TRBJ1-5,NA,NA,TGTGCCAGCAGCTTAGCAGGGGGTTGGGAGCCCCAGCATTTT,CASSLAGGWEPQHF